These T cell receptor beta chains were read from a single sample in a study of shared clonotypes between healthy human individuals. Repertoires were generated with immunoSEQ multiplex PCR, while TCRdb's copy carries only in-frame clones and drops some. The table includes about 2.1 million clones, 80% to 95% detected once. Material: naive CD8+ T cells from PBMCs. These receptors originate from a man between 18 and 35 years old in good health. Some clones in this sample may be carry-over from other donors' samples. Both conserved end residues are part of each CDR3. The order of the fields is J gene, V gene, clone size, CDR3 protein. The size of a clone is reported for some rows only, either as once, few or many, or as a class for expanded clones.

TRBJ2-1,TRBV27,once,CASSFSPAESLYNEQFF
TRBJ2-6,TRBV5-1,-,CASSLFGDRDLSGANVLTF
TRBJ2-6,TRBV11-2,-,CASSANREVGANVLTF
TRBJ1-5,TRBV19,-,CASSWGAGSNQPQHF
TRBJ2-7,TRBV7-6,-,CASSLKREAGEQYF
TRBJ2-1,TRBV28,-,CASSPGTSLSYNEQFF
TRBJ2-5,TRBV27,-,CASSPLGGETQYF
TRBJ1-2,TRBV27,once,CASSPLGRRYGYTF
TRBJ1-5,TRBV27,once,CASSLWSYSNQPQHF
TRBJ2-1,TRBV6-4,-,CASSDADDNEQFF
TRBJ2-3,TRBV28,-,CASSFSTDTQYF
TRBJ2-7,TRBV30,-,CAWSVSSGNYEQYF
-,TRBV28,-,CASGLTAGAPAFSYEQYF
TRBJ2-5,TRBV28,-,CASQTAPDSETQYF
TRBJ2-1,TRBV5-4,-,CASSWGLASEQFF
TRBJ2-5,TRBV7-2,-,CASRARLVRAGETQYF
TRBJ1-1,TRBV9,-,CASTRGTANTEAFF
TRBJ1-1,TRBV19,-,CASIGRAGQTAFF
TRBJ2-7,TRBV27,-,CASSLGRGGTYEQYF
TRBJ2-1,TRBV7-9,-,CASSPWGTYNEQFF
TRBJ2-7,TRBV27,-,CASSLSAGYEQYF
TRBJ1-1,TRBV30,-,CAWSVPPRNTEAFF
TRBJ2-5,TRBV7-6,-,CASSLGPAGGETQYF
TRBJ2-7,TRBV4-1,-,CASSQNTYEQYF
TRBJ2-7,TRBV27,-,CASSLIQGSSYEQYF
TRBJ2-3,TRBV12-2,-,CASRPAGTQYF
TRBJ2-1,TRBV7-9,-,CASSTGPTRVYEQFF
TRBJ1-1,TRBV7-9,-,CASSSTENTEAFF
TRBJ2-7,TRBV4-2,-,CASSQVPSGSPLEQYF
TRBJ2-5,TRBV7-9,-,CASSPKPKETQYF
TRBJ1-1,TRBV7-9,-,CASSSAGMGPEAFF
TRBJ1-4,TRBV14,-,CASSQDRRGPEKLFF
TRBJ2-7,TRBV28,-,CASSLSGAGDEQYF
TRBJ2-3,TRBV18,-,CASSPEEGPADTQYF
TRBJ1-1,TRBV6-1,-,CASSEDYRVNTEAFF
TRBJ1-3,TRBV5-1,-,CASSFLGVGAQGKSSGNTIYF
TRBJ2-5,TRBV5-1,-,CASSFGTGADQETQYF
TRBJ2-3,TRBV28,-,CASSSVTGTSTDTQYF
TRBJ2-5,TRBV21-1,-,CASRGYTFSETQYF
TRBJ1-1,TRBV5-6,-,CASSPYPGQGGTEAFF
TRBJ2-3,TRBV29-1,-,CSVRLEGDTDTQYF
TRBJ2-1,TRBV15,-,CATAMVPSSYNEQFF
TRBJ1-1,TRBV9,-,CASSLTADTEAFF
TRBJ2-1,TRBV5-1,-,CASSLLGGSVINEQFF
TRBJ2-1,TRBV5-1,-,CASSLARDRVINEQFF
TRBJ2-2,TRBV5-6,-,CASRTRRGTTGELFF
TRBJ2-1,TRBV28,-,CASSWAEEQFF
TRBJ2-7,TRBV28,-,CASSTYLAGEIFRGYEQYF
TRBJ1-4,TRBV19,-,CASSMSEKLFF
TRBJ1-4,TRBV7-8,-,CASTQTGSDEKLFF
TRBJ1-5,TRBV28,once,CASSKPRQGYQPQHF
TRBJ2-3,TRBV27,-,CASSPSAGEVPDTQYF
TRBJ2-1,TRBV7-3,-,CASSTSSGAYNEQFF